Presented here are 19 T cell receptor beta chains from one specimen sequenced in a study of blood T cells in healthy people across ages. A sample-barcoded 5' primer and a J-beta primer mix were used in a second PCR of roughly 6 to 11 cycles. TCRdb ran MiXCR on the 5' RACE reads and lists one entry per CDR3 protein. The repertoire holds about 580,000 distinct CDR3 sequences, with 45% to 55% as singletons. The sequenced material came from blood. All receptors come from a man older than 75 in good health.

The chain couples TRBV20-1 to TRBJ2-3, with TRBD2 identical over 7 bases. The CDR3 contains 14 residues. Trimming took 4 bases from V and 8 from J; bases not matched to a gene: 12. In germline, CDR1 is DFQATT, CDR2 SNEGSKA (reference sequence). The CDR3 DNA reads as TGCAGTGCTAATAGGGCGGGAGAGCCAGCTACGCAGTATTTT. Protein product: CSANRAGEPATQYF.

This sequence joins TRBV28 and TRBJ2-1; 8 bases map to TRBD2. V was pared by 4 bases and J by 3 bases, with 8 bases of the junction left unmatched. Germline lookup yields CDR1 MDHEN and CDR2 SYDVKM. This CDR3 has 16 residues. The CDR3 coding sequence is TGTGCCAGCAGTTCCTTGGCTAGCGGGTACTACAATGAGCAGTTCTTC. The encoded protein is CASSSLASGYYNEQFF.

The chain joins TRBV4-3 to TRBJ1-2, with 8 bases that match TRBD1. Germline trimming cut 0 bases from V and 2 bases from J; bases unmatched to any gene: 2. The CDR3 sequence is 15 residues long. Germline lookup yields CDR1 LGHNA and CDR2 YSLEER. Here the CDR3 reads CASSQDSGGNYGYTF. The DNA of the CDR3 is TGCGCCAGCAGCCAAGATTCAGGGGGCAACTATGGCTACACCTTC.

This clonotype was seen only a few times. J is TRBJ2-3 and V is TRBV4-3; D is undetermined. V was trimmed by 1 base and J by 1 base, leaving 9 bases between them. The CDR3 is made up of 15 amino acids. CDR1 is LGHNA, CDR2 YSLEER, per germline. CDR3 bases: TGCGCCAGCAGCCAAGTCGATACACGCACAGATACGCAGTATTTT. Protein sequence: CASSQVDTRTDTQYF.

The V gene is TRBV9, the J gene TRBJ1-2; D not certain. Germline CDR1 and CDR2: SGDLS and YYNGEE. V was clipped by 0 bases and J by 6 bases, with 6 bases between them. The CDR3 is 12 residues long. The CDR3 protein is CASSVGSHGYTF. The CDR3 DNA reads as TGTGCCAGCAGCGTAGGTTCCCATGGCTACACCTTC.

The chain carries TRBV5-1 and TRBJ2-7, with D perhaps TRBD1 or TRBD2 (6 bases each). Trimming stripped 5 bases from V and 1 base from J, with 13 bases between. Germline V gene lookup returns CDR1 SGHRS and CDR2 YFSETQ. This CDR3 has 14 amino acids. The CDR3 DNA sequence: TGCGCCAGCAGACCGCGGGACACTTCCTACGAGCAGTACTTC. It translates to CASRPRDTSYEQYF. The variable domain in full, with the rest retrieved from reference TRBV5-1 and TRBJ2-7, is KAGVTQTPRYLIKTRGQQVTLSCSPISGHRSVSWYQQTPGQGLQFLFEYFSETQRNKGNFPGRFSGRQFSNSRSEMNVSTLELGDSALYLCASRPRDTSYEQYFGPGTRLTVT.

Only a few counts were recorded for this clonotype. The rearrangement links TRBV20-1 to TRBJ1-6; D possibly corresponds to TRBD1 (5 bases). CDR3 length: 14 amino acids. Trimming left V 3 bases short and J 6 bases short, with 12 bases between. Germline values: CDR1 DFQATT, CDR2 SNEGSKA (reference sequence). The CDR3 DNA follows: TGCAGTGCTAGCCGGGACTGGGGTAATTCACCCCTCCACTTT. Amino acids: CSASRDWGNSPLHF.

The chain has TRBV20-1 and TRBJ2-5, with a weak D call TRBD1 (5 bases). The DNA end lines up better with TRBJ2-7; the J call may be wrong. The CDR3 length is 17 residues. Germline assignment: CDR1 DFQATT and CDR2 SNEGSKA (reference sequence). CDR3 residues: CSAKVSRARSTTYEQYF. CDR3 in DNA: TGCAGTGCTAAAGTATCCAGGGCCAGGAGTACAACCTACGAGCAGTACTTC.

This clonotype was observed a few times. The V and J genes are TRBV11-1 and TRBJ1-1; no definite D call. This CDR3 has 13 residues. Germline-derived CDR1 and CDR2 are SGHAT and FQDESV (reference sequence). V lost 5 bases and J lost 0, with 7 bases in between. Here the CDR3 DNA reads TGTGCCAGCAGCCCTCACATGAACACTGAAGCTTTCTTT. Translated, it gives CASSPHMNTEAFF.

The V call is TRBV5-6, the J call TRBJ1-2, with 8 bases matching TRBD1. The germline CDR1 and CDR2 sequences are SGHDT and YYEEEE. V lost 0 bases, J lost 8 bases, and 6 bases stayed unmatched. The CDR3 sequence is 14 residues long. The CDR3 DNA reads as TGTGCCAGCAGCTTGGGGCAGGGGGCGTGGGGCTACACCTTC. Translating it yields CASSLGQGAWGYTF.

This chain connects TRBV12-3 or TRBV12-4 to TRBJ1-2, with D maybe TRBD1 (5 bases). The CDR3 length is 12 residues. The V end was cut by 3 bases, the J end by 8 bases, with 10 bases between. The CDR3, as DNA: TGTGCCAGCAGTTTTCTCGGGACCGGCTACACCTTC. Translation gives CASSFLGTGYTF.

This chain uses TRBV27 with TRBJ1-1; 8 positions match TRBD1. This CDR3 has 15 residues. The germline gives CDR1 MNHEY, CDR2 SMNVEV (reference sequence). The J segment lost 3 bases and the V segment lost 4 bases, leaving 7 bases of the junction unmatched. The CDR3 DNA sequence: TGTGCCAGCAGTTCGGGACAGGAGCCCTACACTGAAGCTTTCTTT. It is translated as CASSSGQEPYTEAFF.

The chain joins TRBV11-2 to TRBJ2-1; D gene unclear. CDR3 length: 16 residues. The germline CDR1 and CDR2 sequences are SGHAT and FQNNGV. The V gene lost 3 bases and the J gene lost 2 bases, with 14 bases spanning the gap. This CDR3 reads CASSFSPSVTYNEQFF. The CDR3, as DNA: TGTGCCAGCAGCTTCTCTCCCAGCGTCACCTACAATGAGCAGTTCTTC.

J is TRBJ2-4 and V is TRBV20-1, with D tentatively TRBD1 (5 bases). Germline values: CDR1 DFQATT, CDR2 SNEGSKA (reference sequence). V dropped 6 bases and J dropped 0 bases, with 15 bases sitting between them. This CDR3 is built from 15 residues. CDR3 region: CSAPRQNLAKNIQYF. Written as DNA, the CDR3 is TGCAGTGCCCCGCGACAGAATCTAGCCAAAAACATTCAGTACTTC.

The chain has TRBV20-1 and TRBJ1-5; D remains ambiguous. The CDR3 runs 14 residues. Germline CDR1 is DFQATT and CDR2 is SNEGSKA (reference sequence). V was clipped by 0 bases and J by 0 bases, with 6 bases between them. The CDR3 DNA is TGCAGTGCTAGAGACAGCCATAGCAATCAGCCCCAGCATTTT. This codes for CSARDSHSNQPQHF.

As regards this clonotype: A much bigger clone sits one base away, suggesting this may be a read error. The rearrangement joins TRBV6-2 or TRBV6-3 to TRBJ2-7; D possibly corresponds to TRBD1 (6 bases). Germline lookup yields CDR1 MNHEY and CDR2 SVGEGT. The CDR3 is 12 residues long. The ends were cut back, 6 bases at V and 4 bases at J, with 10 bases in the middle. CDR3 in amino acids: CASSRTEYEQYF. The CDR3 DNA follows: TGTGCCAGCAGCCGGACAGAGTACGAGCAGTACTTC.

The CDR3 region is CASSPQGRTGADEKLFF. CDR3 DNA: TGTGCCAGCAGCCCGCAAGGTCGGACAGGGGCGGACGAAAAACTGTTTTTT. The chain has TRBV3-1 and TRBJ1-4; 9 nucleotides agree with TRBD1. Losses at the gene ends were 4 bases for V and 8 bases for J; bases not matched to a gene: 14. This CDR3 has 17 amino acids. The germline gives CDR1 LGHDT, CDR2 YNNKEL (reference sequence). Using reference TRBV3-1 and TRBJ1-4 for the parts outside the CDR3, the full variable domain is DTAVSQTPKYLVTQMGNDKSIKCEQNLGHDTMYWYKQDSKKFLKIMFSYNNKELIINETVPNRFSPKSPDKAHLNLHINSLELGDSAVYFCASSPQGRTGADEKLFFGSGTQLSVL.

The chain uses TRBV7-2 and TRBJ1-1, with D unclear. The V and J ends lost 3 bases and 0 bases respectively, with 8 bases between them. In germline, CDR1 is SGHTA, CDR2 FQGNSA. CDR3 length: 14 amino acids. The CDR3 protein is CASSFGVMNTEAFF. The CDR3, as DNA: TGTGCCAGCAGCTTTGGGGTGATGAACACTGAAGCTTTCTTT.

This chain joins TRBV7-2 and TRBJ1-6; 7 nucleotides align to TRBD1. Germline CDR1 SGHTA, CDR2 FQGNSA. J gave up 0 bases and V 0 bases, and 5 bases lay outside the gene matches. There are 18 residues in the CDR3. This CDR3 reads CASSLALQGSSYNSPLHF. CDR3 nucleotides: TGTGCCAGCAGCTTAGCCCTACAGGGGAGCTCCTATAATTCACCCCTCCACTTT. The variable domain in full, with the rest retrieved from reference TRBV7-2 and TRBJ1-6, is GAGVSQSPSNKVTEKGKDVELRCDPISGHTALYWYRQSLGQGLEFLIYFQGNSAPDKSGLPSDRFSAERTGGSVSTLTIQRTQQEDSAVYLCASSLALQGSSYNSPLHFGNGTRLTVT.